This record covers a single TCR beta chain. Germline loops: CDR1 SQVTM, CDR2 ANQGSEA. Trimming left V 6 bases short and J 3 bases short, with 12 bases between. The CDR3 has 13 amino acids. The age range of participants was about 18 to 100 years, with residence in about 25 US areas. This record comes from a study of blood T cell repertoires in COVID-19. In the original workflow: Estimation of nucleated cell counts relied on the amplification of reference gene primers. Produced via immunoSEQ multiplex PCR; TCRdb's table is partial and in-frame only. V and J calls and clone size are copied from that table; D and trimming were computed from the DNA. The table has 150,000 or so clones, over 70% seen once.

The chain joins TRBV29-1 to TRBJ1-5; D may be TRBD1 (6 bases). Sequenced sample: PBMCs or T cells enriched from blood (not recorded which). The sequence came from a man in his fifties or sixties who had recovered from COVID-19. For the CDR3, the DNA is TGCAGCGTCCGGACAGCTCTCAATCAGCCCCAGCATTTT. Translated: CSVRTALNQPQHF.